These 13 T cell receptor beta chains were all obtained from the same sample, sequenced in a study of OX40 agonist ivuxolimab in advanced cancers. Generated by immunoSEQ multiplex PCR, the TCRdb table keeps only in-frame clones and is missing some. The sample holds fewer than 85,000 clones, roughly 85% seen once. Here the sequenced sample was CD4+ or CD8+ T cells sorted from blood, taken in a trial of the OX40 agonist ivuxolimab. The receptors originated from an adult with an advanced solid tumor such as melanoma, head and neck, liver or kidney cancer.

The V and J genes are TRBV6-5 and TRBJ1-2; 7 nucleotides align to TRBD1. The CDR3 spans 13 residues. The germline V gene encodes CDR1 MNHEY and CDR2 SVGAGI. J lost 2 bases, V lost 6 bases, and 3 bases had no gene match. The CDR3, as DNA: TGTGCCAGCAGGCCACAGGGGAACTATGGCTACACCTTC. This gives the protein CASRPQGNYGYTF.

The chain carries TRBV2 and TRBJ2-7; 9 bases agree with TRBD1. CDR3 length: 14 amino acids. CDR1 is SNHLY and CDR2 is FYNNEI in the germline V gene. Trimming at V came to 5 bases and at J to 7 bases, leaving 9 bases not matched to a gene. DNA for the CDR3: TGTGCCAGCAGTCCGGGACAGGGACCGAGGGAGCAGTACTTC. Amino acid sequence: CASSPGQGPREQYF.

The chain recombines TRBV19 with TRBJ1-2; D is uncertain. The CDR3 is 17 residues long. V dropped 3 bases and J dropped 0 bases, with 17 bases sitting between them. Looked up from germline, CDR1 is LNHDA and CDR2 is SQIVND (reference sequence). The CDR3 loop reads CASSMGRTLAPNYGYTF. DNA for the CDR3: TGTGCCAGTAGTATGGGCCGCACACTAGCCCCTAACTATGGCTACACCTTC.

This chain uses TRBV18 with TRBJ2-1; D is tentatively TRBD1 or TRBD2 (5 bases each). V was shortened by 6 bases and J by 10 bases, with 16 bases between the two germline ends. The germline V gene encodes CDR1 KGHSH and CDR2 LQKENI. The CDR3 is made up of 13 amino acids. The CDR3 loop is CASSQGEIGEQFF. Written as DNA, the CDR3 is TGTGCCAGCTCTCAAGGGGAGATCGGCGAGCAGTTCTTC. Looking up the rest from reference TRBV18 and TRBJ2-1 gives the full variable domain: NAGVMQNPRHLVRRRGQEARLRCSPMKGHSHVYWYRQLPEEGLKFMVYLQKENIIDESGMPKERFSAEFPKEGPSILRIQQVVRGDSAAYFCASSQGEIGEQFFGPGTRLTVL.

This clone appeared a few times. The V and J genes are TRBV18 and TRBJ2-5; the D is unclear. The germline V and J ends were trimmed by 5 bases and 5 bases, with 9 bases remaining between them. CDR3 length: 12 amino acids. Per germline, CDR1 KGHSH and CDR2 LQKENI. The DNA of the CDR3 is TGTGCCAGCTCATCAACCGAGGAGACCCAGTACTTC. Its protein is CASSSTEETQYF.

The V call is TRBV19, the J call TRBJ2-5; the D gene is possibly TRBD2 (6 bases). The CDR3 loop spans 17 amino acids. V dropped 6 bases and J dropped 4 bases, with 24 bases sitting between them. The germline V gene has CDR1 LNHDA and CDR2 SQIVND (reference sequence). CDR3 bases: TGTGCCAGTAGCACCGGAGATCAACTTTCGCGGGGAGAGACCCAGTACTTC. Amino acid sequence: CASSTGDQLSRGETQYF. Filled out from reference TRBV19 and TRBJ2-5, the complete variable domain reads DGGITQSPKYLFRKEGQNVTLSCEQNLNHDAMYWYRQDPGQGLRLIYYSQIVNDFQKGDIAEGYSVSREKKESFPLTVTSAQKNPTAFYLCASSTGDQLSRGETQYFGPGTRLLVL.

J is TRBJ2-5 and V is TRBV21-1; whether TRBD1, the table's D call, matches the DNA was not checked. TRBV21-1 is recorded as a pseudogene. CDR3 length equals 16 residues. The CDR3 region has the DNA TGTGCCAGCAGCACAACGGGACAACAAGACCAAGAGACCCAGTACTTC. This sequence encodes CASSTTGQQDQETQYF.

V gene TRBV7-9 combines with J gene TRBJ2-1, with TRBD2 matching 8 bases. Unmatched junction bases numbered 7, after V lost 3 bases and J lost 6 bases. Germline V gene sequence: CDR1 SEHNR, CDR2 FQNEAQ (reference sequence). The CDR3 extends over 15 amino acids. The CDR3 DNA reads as TGTGCCAGCAGCTTTCGCGGGGGGACCCCCAATGAGCAGTTCTTC. It is translated as CASSFRGGTPNEQFF.

The rearrangement uses TRBV9 and TRBJ1-6, with D unresolved. V was pared by 3 bases and J by 9 bases, with 10 bases between. CDR1 SGDLS and CDR2 YYNGEE come from the germline V gene. This CDR3 has 13 amino acids. In DNA form, the CDR3 reads TGTGCCAGCAGCGAGGACTTGGGTTCACCCCTCCACTTT. It specifies CASSEDLGSPLHF.

This clone was counted once. This chain links TRBV5-1 with TRBJ2-7, with 9 bases aligning to TRBD2. Germline values: CDR1 SGHRS, CDR2 YFSETQ. This CDR3 has 17 amino acids. V lost 0 bases and J lost 6; bases outside the gene matches: 13. CDR3 nucleotide sequence: TGCGCCAGCAGCTTGGGTGTTAGCGGGGGCCCCCTGAGCGAGCAGTACTTC. This codes for CASSLGVSGGPLSEQYF. The full variable domain, its missing parts supplied by reference TRBV5-1 and TRBJ2-7, is KAGVTQTPRYLIKTRGQQVTLSCSPISGHRSVSWYQQTPGQGLQFLFEYFSETQRNKGNFPGRFSGRQFSNSRSEMNVSTLELGDSALYLCASSLGVSGGPLSEQYFGPGTRLTVT.

This chain links TRBV2 with TRBJ1-2; a weak D match, TRBD1 (5 bases). Germline V lookup: CDR1 SNHLY, CDR2 FYNNEI. This CDR3 has 14 residues. V was pared by 7 bases and J by 0 bases, with 12 bases between. The CDR3 nucleotides are TGTGCCAGCATCCCCGCAGGGACTAACTATGGCTACACCTTC. Residues: CASIPAGTNYGYTF.

This clone occurred once. V usage is TRBV11-1 and J usage is TRBJ2-1; D remains ambiguous. V lost 0 bases and J 8 bases, leaving 11 bases between the germline ends. The CDR3 is 14 amino acids. CDR1 SGHAT and CDR2 FQDESV come from the germline V gene (reference sequence). The CDR3 sequence is CASSLALYVYEQFF. The CDR3 nucleotides are TGTGCCAGCAGCTTAGCGCTTTACGTGTATGAGCAGTTCTTC. The variable domain in full, completed from reference TRBV11-1 and TRBJ2-1, reads EAEVAQSPRYKITEKSQAVAFWCDPISGHATLYWYRQILGQGPELLVQFQDESVVDDSQLPKDRFSAERLKGVDSTLKIQPAELGDSAMYLCASSLALYVYEQFFGPGTRLTVL.

The CDR3 loop is CASSEVGGNQPQHF. The DNA of the CDR3 is TGTGCCAGCAGTGAAGTTGGTGGGAATCAGCCCCAGCATTTT. This sequence joins TRBV6-1 and TRBJ1-5; no firm D call. V was shortened by 1 base and J by 4 bases, with 8 bases between the two germline ends. Germline V CDR1 and CDR2: MNHNS, SASEGT. The CDR3 length is 14 residues.